The present T cell receptor (beta chain) was sequenced within a study of identical twins. Findings of the study overall: The study found weaker excess twin sharing in beta out-of-frame sequences. With monozygotic twins, out-of-frame TCR alpha sharing exceeded what models estimated. In zero-insertion analyses, partial confounding could arise from invariant MAIT and iNKT cells.

This clonotype was seen repeatedly, ten times or more. No antigen is known for it. The CDR3 runs to 17 residues. Germline-derived CDR1 and CDR2 are GTSNPN and SVGIG (reference sequence). V lost 1 base and J lost 7; bases outside the gene matches: 10. TCRdb fed the 5' RACE reads into MiXCR, producing one record per CDR3 protein. The sample includes a few hundred thousand distinct CDR3 sequences, under 12% of them seen just once. The chain has TRBV30 and TRBJ1-4, with 12 positions matching TRBD1. The sequencing input was memory T cells sorted from blood. The receptor's source is a man aged 50 to 59 in good health. This CDR3 is CAWSDPGQGAYTEKLFF. The CDR3 bases are TGTGCCTGGAGTGACCCGGGACAGGGGGCTTATACTGAAAAACTGTTTTTT.